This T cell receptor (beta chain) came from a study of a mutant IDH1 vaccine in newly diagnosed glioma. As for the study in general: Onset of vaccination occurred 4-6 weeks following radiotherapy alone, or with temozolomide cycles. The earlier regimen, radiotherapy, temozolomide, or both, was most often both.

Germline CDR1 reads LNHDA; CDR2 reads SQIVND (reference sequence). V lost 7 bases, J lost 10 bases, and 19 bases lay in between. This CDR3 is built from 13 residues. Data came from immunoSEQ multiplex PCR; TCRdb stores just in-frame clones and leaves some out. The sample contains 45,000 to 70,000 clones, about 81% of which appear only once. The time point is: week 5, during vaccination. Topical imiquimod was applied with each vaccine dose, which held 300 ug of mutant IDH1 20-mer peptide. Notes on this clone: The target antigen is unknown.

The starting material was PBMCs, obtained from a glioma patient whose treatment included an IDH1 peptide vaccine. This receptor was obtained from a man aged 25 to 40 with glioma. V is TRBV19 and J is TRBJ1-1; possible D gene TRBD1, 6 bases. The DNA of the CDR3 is TGTGCCAGTACCAAACAGGGCTATCGTGGAGCTTTCTTT. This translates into CASTKQGYRGAFF.